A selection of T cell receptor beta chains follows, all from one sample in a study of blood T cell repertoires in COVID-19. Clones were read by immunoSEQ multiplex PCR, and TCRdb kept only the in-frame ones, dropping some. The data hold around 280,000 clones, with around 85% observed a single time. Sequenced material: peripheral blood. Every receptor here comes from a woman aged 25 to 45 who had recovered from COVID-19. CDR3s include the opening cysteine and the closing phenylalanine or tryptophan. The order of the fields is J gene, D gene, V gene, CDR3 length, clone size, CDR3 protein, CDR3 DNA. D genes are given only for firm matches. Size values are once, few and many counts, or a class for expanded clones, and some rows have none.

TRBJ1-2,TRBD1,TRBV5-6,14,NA,CASSLETGNGGYTF,TGTGCCAGCAGCTTGGAGACAGGGAATGGAGGCTACACCTTC
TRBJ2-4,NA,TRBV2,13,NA,CASSATGVGIQYF,TGTGCCAGCAGTGCGACGGGAGTAGGCATTCAGTACTTC
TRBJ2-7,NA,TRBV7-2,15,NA,CASSSRLDTTYEQYF,TGTGCCAGCAGCTCGAGACTGGACACCACCTACGAGCAGTACTTC
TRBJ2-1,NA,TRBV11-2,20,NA,CASSLEGRGGRPSSYNEQFF,TGTGCCAGCAGCTTAGAGGGCCGCGGGGGCCGCCCTAGCTCCTACAATGAGCAGTTCTTC
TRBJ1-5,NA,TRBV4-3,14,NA,CASSQRTGVQPQHF,TGCGCCAGCAGCCAGAGAACAGGTGTTCAGCCCCAGCATTTT
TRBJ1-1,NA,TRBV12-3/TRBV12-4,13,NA,CASSREPNTEAFF,TGTGCCAGCAGTCGGGAACCGAACACTGAAGCTTTCTTT
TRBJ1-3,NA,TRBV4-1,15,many,CASSQPTSSGNTIYF,TGCGCCAGCAGCCAACCAACGAGCTCTGGAAACACCATATATTTT
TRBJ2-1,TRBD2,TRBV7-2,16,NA,CASSLQAGGHVNEQFF,TGTGCCAGCAGCTTACAAGCGGGGGGGCACGTCAATGAGCAGTTCTTC
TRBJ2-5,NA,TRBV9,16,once,CASSVGAGRLQETQYF,TGTGCCAGCAGCGTAGGGGCGGGGAGGCTCCAAGAGACCCAGTACTTC
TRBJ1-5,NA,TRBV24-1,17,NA,CATSDLKGHHSNQPQHF,TGTGCCACCAGTGATTTGAAAGGACACCATAGCAATCAGCCCCAGCATTTT
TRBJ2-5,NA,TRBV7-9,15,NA,CASSLVRTVQETQYF,TGTGCCAGCAGCTTAGTTCGGACAGTTCAAGAGACCCAGTACTTC
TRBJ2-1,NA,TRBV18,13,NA,CASSLQFDNEQFF,TGTGCCAGCTCACTTCAGTTCGACAATGAGCAGTTCTTC
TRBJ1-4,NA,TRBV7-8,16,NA,CASSSQGIGSNEKLFF,TGTGCCAGCAGCTCGCAGGGGATAGGATCTAATGAAAAACTGTTTTTT
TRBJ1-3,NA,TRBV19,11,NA,CASSIQNTIYF,TGTGCCAGTAGTATTCAAAACACCATATATTTT
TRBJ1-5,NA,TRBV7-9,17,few,CASSLAPRGVGNQPQHF,TGTGCCAGCAGCTTAGCTCCCCGGGGGGTCGGCAATCAGCCCCAGCATTTT
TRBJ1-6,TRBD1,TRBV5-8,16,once,CASSFQVNRGHSPLHF,TGTGCCAGCAGCTTCCAAGTGAACAGGGGGCATTCACCCCTCCACTTT
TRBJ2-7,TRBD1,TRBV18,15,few,CASSLGQGSSYEQYF,TGTGCCAGCTCACTGGGACAGGGGAGCTCCTACGAGCAGTACTTC
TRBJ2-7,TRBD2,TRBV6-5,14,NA,CASSRTSGRVEQYF,TGTGCCAGCAGTCGGACTAGCGGGAGGGTTGAGCAGTACTTC
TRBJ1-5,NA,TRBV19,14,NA,CASTLLGQSWPQHF,TGTGCCAGTACCCTCCTCGGACAGAGCTGGCCCCAGCATTTT
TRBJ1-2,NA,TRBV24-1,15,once,CATSPPGGTNYGYTF,TGTGCCACCAGCCCACCGGGAGGGACCAACTATGGCTACACCTTC
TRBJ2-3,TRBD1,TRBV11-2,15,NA,CASSSQGVETDTQYF,TGTGCCAGCAGCTCACAGGGGGTTGAAACAGATACGCAGTATTTT
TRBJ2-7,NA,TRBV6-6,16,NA,CASSYSGPSAGYEQYF,TGTGCCAGCAGTTACTCCGGACCCAGCGCGGGCTACGAGCAGTACTTC
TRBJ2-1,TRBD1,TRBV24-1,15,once,CATSDPPVTGEEQFF,TGTGCCACCAGTGACCCCCCCGTGACAGGGGAAGAGCAGTTCTTC
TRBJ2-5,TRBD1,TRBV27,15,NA,CASRPYSGQQETQYF,TGTGCCAGCAGGCCGTATTCGGGACAGCAAGAGACCCAGTACTTC
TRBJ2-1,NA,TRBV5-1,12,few,CASSLTSREQFF,TGCGCCAGCAGCTTAACTAGCCGTGAGCAGTTCTTC
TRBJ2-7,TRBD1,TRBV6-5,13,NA,CASIGRGLYEQYF,TGTGCCAGCATTGGCAGGGGGCTCTACGAGCAGTACTTC
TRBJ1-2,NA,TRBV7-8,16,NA,CASSFRLDAEGYGYTF,TGTGCCAGCAGCTTCCGCCTCGACGCGGAGGGCTATGGCTACACCTTC
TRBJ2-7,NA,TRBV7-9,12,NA,CASSLGQDEQYF,TGTGCCAGCAGCTTAGGACAGGACGAGCAGTACTTC
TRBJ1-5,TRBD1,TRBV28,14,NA,CASRSGQDHQPQHF,TGTGCCAGCAGGTCGGGACAGGATCATCAGCCCCAGCATTTT
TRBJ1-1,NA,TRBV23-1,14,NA,CASSHTAVNTEAFF,TGCGCCAGCAGTCACACCGCGGTGAACACTGAAGCTTTCTTT
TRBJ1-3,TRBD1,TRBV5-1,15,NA,CASSPGQSSGNTIYF,TGCGCCAGCAGCCCGGGACAGAGTTCTGGAAACACCATATATTTT
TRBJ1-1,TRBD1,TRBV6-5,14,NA,CASSRTGERTEAFF,TGTGCCAGCAGTAGGACAGGGGAGCGTACTGAAGCTTTCTTT
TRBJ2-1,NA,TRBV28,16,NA,CASSGDRLAIYNEQFF,TGTGCCAGCAGTGGCGACAGGCTCGCGATATACAATGAGCAGTTCTTC
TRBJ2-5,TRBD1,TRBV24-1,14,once,CATSDDRGRETQYF,TGTGCCACCAGTGACGACAGGGGCCGGGAGACCCAGTACTTC
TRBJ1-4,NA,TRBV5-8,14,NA,CASSLRDFYEKLFF,TGTGCCAGCAGCTTACGGGACTTTTATGAAAAACTGTTTTTT
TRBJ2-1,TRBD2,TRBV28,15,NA,CASSLTAGVHNEQFF,TGTGCCAGCAGTTTAACCGCGGGAGTTCACAATGAGCAGTTCTTC
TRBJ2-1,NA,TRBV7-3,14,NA,CASSESGGSTEQFF,TGTGCCAGCAGCGAATCTGGAGGATCGACTGAGCAGTTCTTC
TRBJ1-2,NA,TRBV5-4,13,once,CASSLSGFYGYTF,TGTGCCAGCAGCTTATCGGGGTTTTATGGCTACACCTTC
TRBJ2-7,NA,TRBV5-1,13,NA,CASSIGESYEQYF,TGCGCCAGCAGCATAGGGGAATCCTACGAGCAGTACTTC
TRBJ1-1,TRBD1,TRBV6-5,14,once,CASSMDRGQTEAFF,TGTGCCAGCAGCATGGACAGGGGGCAAACTGAAGCTTTCTTT